This is a list of T cell receptor beta chains from one sample in a study of low-dose radiotherapy and immunotherapy resistance in tumors. TCRdb called the reads again in MiXCR, with one record for every CDR3 protein. The sample has 31,000 or so distinct CDR3 sequences, about 49% seen once. This specimen consisted of PBMCs, obtained after low-dose radiotherapy plus immunotherapy. These receptors came from a male donor with gallbladder cancer. The CDR3 runs from the conserved cysteine through the conserved F or W. The D gene is left open where the match is weak. Some rows mark clone size as missing; the rest say once, few, many or name a class of expanded clone.

v_gene	j_gene	d_gene	abundance	CDR3nt	CDR3aa
TRBV12-3/TRBV12-4	TRBJ2-5	NA	few	TGTGCCAGCAGTTTATTCCAAGAGACCCAGTACTTC	CASSLFQETQYF
TRBV27	TRBJ1-5	NA	medium-sized	TGCGCCAGCAGTTACGGGCTCAATCAGCCCCAGCATTTT	CASSYGLNQPQHF
TRBV4-2	TRBJ2-1	TRBD2	NA	TGTGCCAGCAGCCGGGGGTCCAGCGGGGGCTCCTACAATGAGCAGTTCTTC	CASSRGSSGGSYNEQFF
TRBV11-2	TRBJ2-3	NA	NA	TGTGCCAGCAGCTTAGGAGGAGTGTCAGATACGCAGTATTTT	CASSLGGVSDTQYF
TRBV2	TRBJ1-5	NA	NA	TGTGCCGGCGGGGCAGGGCGTAGCAATCAGCCCCAGCATTTT	CAGGAGRSNQPQHF
TRBV7-3	TRBJ2-1	NA	few	TGTGCCAGCAGCTTAACGGGGGCGGGGAGGAATGAGCAGTTCTTC	CASSLTGAGRNEQFF
TRBV12-5	TRBJ2-5	NA	NA	TGTGCTAGTGGCCTATACGAGACCCAGTACTTC	CASGLYETQYF
TRBV5-6	TRBJ1-1	NA	NA	TGTGCCAGCAGCCGGCGCCCGGTCACTGAAGCTTTCTTT	CASSRRPVTEAFF
TRBV7-6	TRBJ2-2	NA	medium-sized	TGTGCCAGCAGCCGAGGGGATAACACCGGGGAGCTGTTTTTT	CASSRGDNTGELFF
TRBV9	TRBJ2-7	NA	many	TGTGCCAGCAGCCCGACGAGTAACAGCTACGAGCAGTACTTC	CASSPTSNSYEQYF
TRBV6-2/TRBV6-3	TRBJ1-2	TRBD1	once	TGTGCCAGCTCCGGACAGGGGGCGGGTTGGCTAGGGGGCTACACCTTC	CASSGQGAGWLGGYTF
TRBV7-9	TRBJ1-1	NA	NA	TGTGCCAGCAGCACCGAGACAGGACCTTCGTTGAACACTGAAGCTTTCTTT	CASSTETGPSLNTEAFF
TRBV20-1	TRBJ1-5	NA	many	TGCAGTGCCCATAACCGAGGGCTTCTGGCCCAGCCCCAGCATTTT	CSAHNRGLLAQPQHF
TRBV5-1	TRBJ2-7	TRBD1	NA	TGCGCCAGCTACGGGACAGGGGCGTACGAGCAGTACTTC	CASYGTGAYEQYF
TRBV6-2/TRBV6-3	TRBJ2-1	TRBD2	NA	TGTGCCAGCAGTTCGGGACTAGCGGGGATCTCCTACAATGAGCAGTTCTTC	CASSSGLAGISYNEQFF
TRBV15	TRBJ2-3	NA	NA	TGTGCCACCAGCAGAGCCGTTGACAGGCCGTTGGGATATAGCACAGATACGCAGTATTTT	CATSRAVDRPLGYSTDTQYF
TRBV5-1	TRBJ1-5	NA	few	TGCGCCAGCAGCTTGGATGGAGGAAATCAGCCCCAGCATTTT	CASSLDGGNQPQHF
TRBV12-5	TRBJ2-5	TRBD1	NA	TGTGCTAGTGGTTTCTCGACAGGGTTGGGGGAGACCCAGTACTTC	CASGFSTGLGETQYF
TRBV29-1	TRBJ2-7	NA	many	TGCAGCGCCGCGGGAAGCGCGAGGAGGGGGAGGGAGCAGTACTTC	CSAAGSARRGREQYF
TRBV20-1	TRBJ2-1	NA	many	TGCAGTGCATCCCCTCTAGCGTCGAGCTCCTACAATGAGCAGTTCTTC	CSASPLASSSYNEQFF
TRBV2	TRBJ1-2	NA	few	TGTGCCAGTCACCGAATAACCTATGGCTACACCTTC	CASHRITYGYTF
TRBV5-1	TRBJ2-1	NA	NA	TGCGCCAGCACCCAGGACCAGTACAATGAGCAGTTCTTC	CASTQDQYNEQFF
TRBV7-9	TRBJ2-2	NA	once	TGTGCCAGCAGCTTTTCGGTGTCCGGGGAGCTGTTTTTT	CASSFSVSGELFF
TRBV11-2	TRBJ2-4	NA	many	TGTGCCAGCAGCTTGGACGGGAGCGCTAGGGGTCAGTACTTC	CASSLDGSARGQYF
TRBV7-3	TRBJ2-2	NA	few	TGTGCCAGCAGTCCAACTGCTGGGGAGCTGTTTTTT	CASSPTAGELFF
TRBV27	TRBJ1-3	NA	many	TGTGCCCCTTCGGACAGCAAGTTAAACACCATATATTTT	CAPSDSKLNTIYF
TRBV28	TRBJ2-7	TRBD1	NA	TGTGCCAGCAGCCCAGGGGGCAGGGTGTACCACGAGCAGTACTTC	CASSPGGRVYHEQYF